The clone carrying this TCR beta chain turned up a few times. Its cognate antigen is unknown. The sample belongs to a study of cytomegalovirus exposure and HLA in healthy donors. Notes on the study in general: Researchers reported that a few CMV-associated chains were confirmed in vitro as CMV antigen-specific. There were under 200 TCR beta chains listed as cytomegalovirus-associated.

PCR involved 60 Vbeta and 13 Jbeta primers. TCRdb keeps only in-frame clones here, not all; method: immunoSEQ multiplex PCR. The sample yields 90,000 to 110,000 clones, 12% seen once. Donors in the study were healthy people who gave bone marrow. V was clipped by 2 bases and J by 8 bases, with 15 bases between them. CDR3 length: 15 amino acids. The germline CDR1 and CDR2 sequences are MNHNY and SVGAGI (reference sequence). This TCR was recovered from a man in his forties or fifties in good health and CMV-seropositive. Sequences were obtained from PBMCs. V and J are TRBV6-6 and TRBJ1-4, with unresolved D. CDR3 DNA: TGTGCCAGCAGTTACCCCCAAAAGACGGGGGAAAAACTGTTTTTT. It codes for CASSYPQKTGEKLFF.